The entry below gives a single TCR beta chain sequence along with its context. Its matching antigen is unknown. This sample was included in a study of T cells in Graves' hyperthyroidism and ophthalmopathy. Trimming cost V 5 bases and J 6 bases; bases outside gene matches: 3. The CDR3 runs to 15 residues. Overall study results and limits: Model-based prediction identified ophthalmopathy a median about 6 months prior to its onset.

Diagnoses were established using clinical symptoms, serum thyroxine and TRAb, thyroid ultrasound and orbital computed tomography. There were TCR beta CDR3 regions amplified from RNA transcripts. A set of HTBI primers served as the primers for a first-round RT-PCR of the TCR CDR3. TCRdb independently ran MiXCR on the multiplex PCR reads; one entry per CDR3 protein. The sample has about 360,000 distinct CDR3 sequences, 15% to 17% seen once. Sequenced material: blood. The rearrangement links TRBV12-3 or TRBV12-4 to TRBJ2-1; the match to TRBD2 covers 14 bases. This TCR came from a woman younger than 30 with Graves' hyperthyroidism that later progressed to Graves' ophthalmopathy. This CDR3 reads CASSEGLAGANEQFF. In DNA form, the CDR3 reads TGTGCCAGCAGTGAGGGACTAGCGGGAGCCAATGAGCAGTTCTTC.